This T cell receptor (beta chain) was identified during a study of blood T cell repertoires in COVID-19. Study in general: Acute and convalescent COVID-19 samples came from the United States, Italy and Spain. PBMCs, B-cell-depleted T cells, or T cells provided the cDNA or gDNA that made up the material.

Authors' data handling: Counts of nucleated cells, estimated from reference gene primer amplification, were obtained. The data were produced by immunoSEQ multiplex PCR, yet TCRdb's version contains in-frame clones alone and is incomplete. That table is the source of V, J and clone size, and D and trimming were worked out from the DNA. Of some 46,000 clones in the sample, 85% to 90% were seen once. This receptor was obtained from a human donor in a cohort sampled during active COVID-19. Sequenced input: peripheral blood.

CDR3 loop: CASSFNQGRKGETQYF. CDR3 DNA: TGTGCCAGCTCCTTTAACCAGGGGAGAAAAGGAGAGACCCAGTACTTC. This chain joins TRBV18 and TRBJ2-5; possible D gene TRBD1, 6 bases. Deletions cut 6 bases from V and 4 bases from J, with 21 bases between. The CDR3 consists of 16 residues. Germline lookup yields CDR1 KGHSH and CDR2 LQKENI.